These 28 T cell receptor beta chains originate from one sample sequenced in a study of beta chain features in type 1 diabetes. The study's findings and limits: TCRB CDR3s were moderately but significantly shorter in Type 1 diabetes patients in all four CD4+ subsets.

Their cognate antigens are unknown. The whole isolated RNA underwent reverse transcription, so sequencing captured expressed TCRB transcripts. TCRdb keeps only in-frame clones here, not all; method: immunoSEQ multiplex PCR. The repertoire holds some 640,000 clones, with 11% to 15% as singletons. The sample comprised naive CD4+ T cells from blood. These receptors were obtained from a man aged 18 to 29 with type 1 diabetes.

This clone was detected a few times. The chain has TRBV30 and TRBJ1-3, with no clear D. Germline V lookup: CDR1 GTSNPN, CDR2 SVGIG (reference sequence). Trimming removed 3 bases from V and 0 bases from J, with 15 bases in between. This CDR3 has 16 residues. The CDR3 spells CAWRGRAGYSGNTIYF. CDR3 nucleotide sequence: TGTGCCTGGAGGGGCAGAGCAGGCTACTCTGGAAACACCATATATTTT.

The rearrangement uses TRBV27 and TRBJ1-5, with a weak D call TRBD1 (5 bases). Trimming removed 3 bases at V and 8 bases at J, with 11 bases between. Germline V CDR1 and CDR2: MNHEY, SMNVEV (reference sequence). This CDR3 contains 13 residues. In DNA form, the CDR3 reads TGTGCCAGCAGTTTGAAGGGGAGTGAGCCCCAGCATTTT. This encodes CASSLKGSEPQHF.

The chain combines TRBV11-2 with TRBJ2-3; 9 bases align to TRBD1. This CDR3 has 16 amino acids. The V gene end was trimmed by 4 bases and the J gene end by 2 bases; junction bases not matched to a gene: 7. CDR1 is SGHAT, CDR2 FQNNGV, per germline. The CDR3, as DNA: TGTGCCAGCAGCTCGAGGACAGGGGCGAACACAGATACGCAGTATTTT. Translation gives CASSSRTGANTDTQYF.

In its sample, this clone was seen a few times. J is TRBJ1-4 and V is TRBV30; TRBD1 agrees at 10 bases. CDR1 GTSNPN and CDR2 SVGIG come from the germline V gene (reference sequence). This CDR3 is 17 amino acids long. V trimming: 3 bases; J trimming: 8 bases; junction bases outside the gene matches: 15. In DNA, the CDR3 is TGTGCCTGGAGCCCAAGATTAGGACAGGGGGAAGGCGAAAAACTGTTTTTT. This codes for CAWSPRLGQGEGEKLFF.

This rearrangement joins TRBV11-2 to TRBJ2-3, with 8 bases lining up with TRBD2. V dropped 6 bases and J dropped 7; count of bases not matched to a gene: 12. Germline V lookup: CDR1 SGHAT, CDR2 FQNNGV. CDR3 length: 15 amino acids. The CDR3 loop reads CASRRNGRVGNTQYF. The CDR3 DNA follows: TGTGCCAGCAGGCGGAACGGGAGGGTGGGGAATACGCAGTATTTT.

This chain connects TRBV6-5 to TRBJ2-5, with unresolved D. The CDR3 has 12 amino acids. Trimming pared 4 bases from V and 4 bases from J, leaving 7 bases between. The germline gives CDR1 MNHEY, CDR2 SVGAGI. The CDR3 protein is CASSSHRETQYF. CDR3 nucleotide sequence: TGTGCCAGCAGTTCTCACCGAGAGACCCAGTACTTC.

The V and J genes are TRBV15 and TRBJ2-7; D remains unclear. The ends were cut back, 1 base at V and 4 bases at J, with 5 bases in the middle. Germline CDR1 LNHNV, CDR2 YYDKDF (reference sequence). The CDR3 has 12 residues. DNA for the CDR3: TGTGCCACCAGCAGAGCCCAGTACGAGCAGTACTTC. Protein: CATSRAQYEQYF.

A few counts support this clone. CDR3 DNA sequence: TGTGCCAGCAGTTTCACCGGGGTCAAAAACATTCAGTACTTC. As protein: CASSFTGVKNIQYF. The chain joins TRBV27 to TRBJ2-4, with a weak D call TRBD2 (5 bases). Germline lookup yields CDR1 MNHEY and CDR2 SMNVEV (reference sequence). This CDR3 spans 14 amino acids. Trimming left V 3 bases short and J 3 bases short, with 9 bases between.

This clone has more than one count but fewer than ten. This rearrangement joins TRBV4-2 to TRBJ1-1; D uncertain. In germline, CDR1 is LGHNA, CDR2 YNFKEQ. V was cut by 1 base and J by 0 bases, with 9 bases left in between. There are 15 residues in the CDR3. The CDR3 DNA sequence: TGTGCCAGCAGCCAAGTTGTCAGACTGAACACTGAAGCTTTCTTT. It yields the protein CASSQVVRLNTEAFF.

The sample holds a few counts of this clone. The J gene is TRBJ2-3, the V gene TRBV30, with D possibly being TRBD2 (6 bases). The CDR3 has 13 amino acids. Germline CDR1 and CDR2: GTSNPN and SVGIG (reference sequence). Trimming removed 3 bases at V and 6 bases at J, with 13 bases between. CDR3 protein: CAWRGSGPDTQYF. The CDR3, as DNA: TGTGCCTGGAGGGGGAGCGGGCCTGATACGCAGTATTTT. Full variable domain (rest looked up from reference TRBV30 and TRBJ2-3): SQTIHQWPATLVQPVGSPLSLECTVEGTSNPNLYWYRQAAGRGLQLLFYSVGIGQISSEVPQNLSASRPQDRQFILSSKKLLLSDSGFYLCAWRGSGPDTQYFGPGTRLTVL.

The V gene is TRBV23-1, the J gene TRBJ2-5, with D perhaps matching TRBD1 (6 bases). TRBV23-1 falls under the ORF class, with uncertain function. CDR3 length: 16 residues. The V gene lost 6 bases and the J gene lost 6 bases, with 23 bases spanning the gap. The CDR3 loop is CASRPWCGQGRKTQYF. In nucleotides, the CDR3 is TGCGCCAGCAGACCGTGGTGCGGGCAGGGGAGAAAGACCCAGTACTTC.

The rearrangement joins TRBV6-1 to TRBJ2-5; TRBD1 agrees at 7 bases. Germline V gene lookup returns CDR1 MNHNS and CDR2 SASEGT. The J segment lost 0 bases and the V segment lost 8 bases, leaving 6 bases of the junction unmatched. The CDR3 covers 14 residues. In DNA, the CDR3 is TGTGCCAGCCAAAGGGACAGCTACCAAGAGACCCAGTACTTC. This codes for CASQRDSYQETQYF.

This chain uses TRBV7-9 with TRBJ2-7; TRBD1 matches 7 bases. Germline V gives CDR1 SEHNR, CDR2 FQNEAQ (reference sequence). Losses at the gene ends were 4 bases for V and 1 base for J; bases not matched to a gene: 4. The CDR3 is 14 amino acids. The CDR3 DNA follows: TGTGCCAGCAGCTGGGGGACAGCATCCTACGAGCAGTACTTC. Translation gives CASSWGTASYEQYF.

V usage is TRBV4-1 and J usage is TRBJ2-7, with 11 bases lining up with TRBD1. Trimming cost V 6 bases and J 1 base; bases outside gene matches: 5. The CDR3 spans 15 residues. Germline V gene lookup returns CDR1 MGHRA and CDR2 YSYEKL. The CDR3 reads CASRSGTGGSYEQYF. The CDR3 nucleotides read TGCGCCAGCAGGTCCGGGACAGGGGGATCCTACGAGCAGTACTTC.

The sample holds a few counts of this clone. The rearrangement uses TRBV7-2 and TRBJ2-3; 7 positions agree with TRBD2. There are 15 residues in the CDR3. Trimming removed 3 bases from V and 5 bases from J; junction bases left unmatched: 8. The germline CDR1 and CDR2 sequences are SGHTA and FQGNSA. CDR3 nucleotide sequence: TGTGCCAGCAGCTTCACGGGAGGAGGGGAAGATACGCAGTATTTT. It yields the protein CASSFTGGGEDTQYF.

The chain has TRBV19 and TRBJ2-5; D gene unclear. Trimming pared 1 base from V and 10 bases from J, leaving 10 bases between. Per the germline V gene, CDR1 is LNHDA and CDR2 is SQIVND (reference sequence). The CDR3 consists of 12 residues. CDR3 nucleotide sequence: TGTGCCAGTAGTATAGGGCAGGCTCGCCAGTACTTC. Amino acids: CASSIGQARQYF.

This clone was observed a few times. V usage is TRBV18 and J usage is TRBJ1-1; a weak D match, TRBD1 (5 bases). There are 13 residues in the CDR3. The V end was cut by 5 bases, the J end by 4 bases, with 11 bases between. Germline V gene data show CDR1 as KGHSH and CDR2 as LQKENI. Here the CDR3 reads CASSSGLITEAFF. Here the CDR3 DNA reads TGTGCCAGCTCATCGGGACTCATCACTGAAGCTTTCTTT.

The rearrangement links TRBV9 to TRBJ2-2, with D perhaps TRBD1 (6 bases). V was pared by 4 bases and J by 1 base, with 26 bases between. Germline CDR1 reads SGDLS; CDR2 reads YYNGEE. The CDR3 runs to 20 residues. The CDR3 is CASSPLAGGTGQLNTGELFF. CDR3 sequence (DNA): TGTGCCAGCAGCCCCCTAGCTGGGGGCACGGGACAACTGAACACCGGGGAGCTGTTTTTT. The full variable domain, completed using reference TRBV9 and TRBJ2-2, is DSGVTQTPKHLITATGQRVTLRCSPRSGDLSVYWYQQSLDQGLQFLIQYYNGEERAKGNILERFSAQQFPDLHSELNLSSLELGDSALYFCASSPLAGGTGQLNTGELFFGEGSRLTVL.

This clone turned up a few times. V is TRBV2 and J is TRBJ2-2, with 8 bases matching TRBD1. The J segment lost 1 base and the V segment lost 6 bases, leaving 4 bases of the junction unmatched. The CDR3 runs 15 residues. Germline V CDR1 and CDR2: SNHLY, FYNNEI. CDR3 sequence: CASRRGTGNTGELFF. The CDR3 DNA is TGTGCCAGCAGGAGAGGGACAGGGAACACCGGGGAGCTGTTTTTT.

This clone has only a few counts. The V call is TRBV5-4, the J call TRBJ1-1, with unresolved D. Trimming removed 0 bases from V and 1 base from J, with 10 bases in between. Germline V CDR1 and CDR2: SGHNT, YYREEE (reference sequence). This CDR3 is 15 amino acids long. CDR3 residues: CASSLGVRKNTEAFF. In DNA, the CDR3 is TGTGCCAGCAGCTTGGGTGTCAGGAAGAACACTGAAGCTTTCTTT.

This clone appeared a few times. The V gene is TRBV30, the J gene TRBJ2-3; maybe TRBD1 (6 bases). Trimming removed 3 bases from V and 1 base from J, with 11 bases in between. The length of the CDR3 is 14 residues. Germline CDR1 GTSNPN, CDR2 SVGIG (reference sequence). This CDR3 reads CAWSLSGGTDTQYF. The CDR3 DNA follows: TGTGCCTGGAGCCTCTCAGGGGGCACAGATACGCAGTATTTT. Full variable domain (rest looked up from reference TRBV30 and TRBJ2-3): SQTIHQWPATLVQPVGSPLSLECTVEGTSNPNLYWYRQAAGRGLQLLFYSVGIGQISSEVPQNLSASRPQDRQFILSSKKLLLSDSGFYLCAWSLSGGTDTQYFGPGTRLTVL.

The chain uses TRBV15 and TRBJ1-2, with D possibly TRBD1 on 5 matching bases. Trimming pared 0 bases from V and 8 bases from J, leaving 16 bases between. CDR3 length: 15 residues. The germline gives CDR1 LNHNV, CDR2 YYDKDF (reference sequence). The CDR3 DNA sequence: TGTGCCACCAGCAGAGATGGGGGTAGTGGGGACGGCTACACCTTC. This encodes CATSRDGGSGDGYTF.

In this sample, this clone turned up a few times. The chain employs TRBV9 and TRBJ2-2; the match to TRBD2 covers 7 bases. The CDR3 consists of 16 residues. Germline V gives CDR1 SGDLS, CDR2 YYNGEE. The trim removed 0 bases at V and 7 bases at J, leaving 9 bases unmatched. The CDR3 DNA is TGTGCCAGCAGCGTAGATCCGCCAGGGAGGGGCGGGGAGCTGTTTTTT. Its protein product is CASSVDPPGRGGELFF.

The rearrangement uses TRBV6-6 and TRBJ2-1; the D is unclear. V was cut by 5 bases and J by 1 base, with 6 bases left in between. Germline V lookup: CDR1 MNHNY, CDR2 SVGAGI (reference sequence). This CDR3 has 13 residues. CDR3 bases: TGTGCCAGCAGTCAGAGGTCCTACAATGAGCAGTTCTTC. Protein product: CASSQRSYNEQFF.

The chain carries TRBV30 and TRBJ2-7; D gene ambiguous. V shed 3 bases and J shed 1 base, with 10 bases lying between them. Germline V gene data show CDR1 as GTSNPN and CDR2 as SVGIG (reference sequence). There are 13 residues in the CDR3. The CDR3 spells CAWRSTISYEQYF. The CDR3 nucleotides read TGTGCCTGGAGGTCCACTATATCCTACGAGCAGTACTTC.

In this sample, this clone turned up a few times. The V call is TRBV6-5, the J call TRBJ2-4; D may be TRBD2 (5 bases). CDR1 MNHEY and CDR2 SVGAGI come from the germline V gene. Trimming took off 0 bases at V and 6 bases at J, with 12 bases between the two ends. CDR3 length: 15 residues. The CDR3 is CASSYSIPGRNIQYF. CDR3 in DNA: TGTGCCAGCAGTTACTCGATTCCGGGGAGAAACATTCAGTACTTC.

This chain uses TRBV11-2 with TRBJ1-2; D unresolved. Germline-derived CDR1 and CDR2 are SGHAT and FQNNGV. Between the trimmed V and J ends, which lost 6 bases and 4 bases, there was a span of 9 bases. This CDR3 has 12 amino acids. Here the CDR3 reads CASSPAGYGYTF. For the CDR3, the DNA is TGTGCCAGCAGTCCAGCCGGCTATGGCTACACCTTC.

The sample holds a few counts of this clone. V gene TRBV5-1 combines with J gene TRBJ2-5, with D tentatively TRBD2 (7 bases). Germline CDR1 and CDR2: SGHRS and YFSETQ. CDR3 length equals 17 residues. Trimming took off 2 bases at V and 0 bases at J, with 17 bases between the two ends. The CDR3 loop reads CASSFGGASGHQETQYF. DNA for the CDR3: TGCGCCAGCAGCTTTGGGGGCGCTAGCGGCCACCAAGAGACCCAGTACTTC.